The next 19 T cell receptor beta chains were all read from a single sample in a study of radiation and T cells in renal cell carcinoma (dated by TCRdb to the early 2020s). Receptor amplification or capture employed the immunoSEQ multiplex PCR assay. TCRdb took this table from immuneACCESS and kept in-frame rearrangements with V and J called. Such tables lack part of the clones; where checked against another copy, unresolved V genes explain under half of the gap, and the rest is unexplained. This sample has around 20,000 clones in its table, and 59% of those were observed once. The ten largest clones take up roughly a third of the sample. Per the publication, the time point label means: tumor resected at nephrectomy. The sample's treatment or condition label, in plain terms: treatment-naive control, cytoreductive nephrectomy. The sample was tumor tissue, taken from a patient whose treatment was nephrectomy without radiotherapy. All receptors come from a man aged 50-60 years with renal cell carcinoma.

The J gene is TRBJ2-2, the V gene TRBV4-3, with D hard to call. The CDR3 is made up of 17 amino acids. V lost 0 bases to trimming and J lost 3 bases, with 14 bases between them. Germline values: CDR1 LGHNA, CDR2 YSLEER. CDR3 region: CASSQDSPGSDTGELFF. CDR3 bases: TGCGCCAGCAGCCAAGATTCACCGGGCTCTGACACCGGGGAGCTGTTTTTT.

This chain connects TRBV29-1 to TRBJ2-2, with 8 bases aligning to TRBD1. There are 14 residues in the CDR3. The junction had 9 bases not matched to a gene; V was cut back by 8 bases and J by 4 bases. The germline V gene encodes CDR1 SQVTM and CDR2 ANQGSEA. The CDR3 DNA reads TGCAGCACACCGGGACAGGCGTTCACCGGGGAGCTGTTTTTT. It is translated as CSTPGQAFTGELFF.

About this clone itself: The junction departs from germline at one end; a sequencing error may be responsible. The V call is TRBV12-5, the J call TRBJ1-6; D might be TRBD1 (6 bases). This CDR3 has 14 residues. The germline V gene encodes CDR1 LGHNT and CDR2 FRNRAP. As DNA, the CDR3 is TGTGCTAGTGGCTTGGACAGCGTAAATTCACCCCTCCACTTT. Translating it yields CASGLDSVNSPLHF. The full variable domain, in which reference TRBV12-5 and TRBJ1-6 provide the parts outside the CDR3, is DARVTQTPRHKVTEMGQEVTMRCQPILGHNTVFWYRQTMMQGLELLAYFRNRAPLDDSGMPKDRFSAEMPDATLATLKIQPSEPRDSAVYFCASGLDSVNSPLHFGNGTRLTVT.

The chain joins TRBV9 to TRBJ2-1; TRBD2 matches 7 bases. Germline V gives CDR1 SGDLS, CDR2 YYNGEE. With V trimmed by 0 bases and J by 10 bases, 7 bases remained unmatched. The CDR3 length is 14 residues. CDR3 DNA sequence: TGTGCCAGCAGCGTAGAAGCGGGGCGCAGCGAGCAGTTCTTC. This codes for CASSVEAGRSEQFF.

CDR3 protein: CASSLAGSSSGANVLTF. The CDR3 nucleotides read TGTGCCAGCAGCTTAGCCGGGAGCAGCTCTGGGGCCAACGTCCTGACTTTC. The rearrangement joins TRBV7-9 to TRBJ2-6; D may be TRBD2 (6 bases). Between the trimmed V and J ends, which lost 0 bases and 0 bases, there was a span of 9 bases. From germline, CDR1 is SEHNR and CDR2 FQNEAQ (reference sequence). The CDR3 is 17 residues long.

As DNA, the CDR3 is TGTGCCAGCAGGGGCGGCATTCGGATCGAGCAGTACTTC. Translating it yields CASRGGIRIEQYF. This rearrangement joins TRBV2 to TRBJ2-7, with unresolved D. The CDR3 sequence is 13 residues long. Germline-derived CDR1 and CDR2 are SNHLY and FYNNEI. Trimming removed 6 bases at V and 6 bases at J, with 15 bases between. Full variable domain (remainder filled in from reference TRBV2 and TRBJ2-7): EPEVTQTPSHQVTQMGQEVILRCVPISNHLYFYWYRQILGQKVEFLVSFYNNEISEKSEIFDDQFSVERPDGSNFTLKIRSTKLEDSAMYFCASRGGIRIEQYFGPGTRLTVT.

This clone was counted at least ten times. The J gene is TRBJ1-5, the V gene TRBV13; D unresolved. Germline-derived CDR1 and CDR2 are PRHDT and FYEKMQ (reference sequence). The CDR3 sequence is 12 residues long. The V and J ends lost 0 bases and 7 bases respectively, with 4 bases between them. The CDR3 bases are TGTGCCAGCAGCTTAGGCATCCAGCCCCAGCATTTT. Translating gives CASSLGIQPQHF.

The chain uses TRBV2 and TRBJ1-6, with D hard to call. This CDR3 comprises 16 residues. V lost 1 base and J 0 bases, leaving 7 bases between the germline ends. Germline V gene lookup returns CDR1 SNHLY and CDR2 FYNNEI. The CDR3 region has the DNA TGTGCCAGCAGTGAAGAAGGGAGCTCCTATAATTCACCCCTCCACTTT. It translates to CASSEEGSSYNSPLHF.

J is TRBJ1-5 and V is TRBV7-8; 7 bases align to TRBD1. The CDR3 contains 16 residues. Per germline, CDR1 SGHVS and CDR2 FQNEAQ. V lost 4 bases to trimming and J lost 5 bases; unmatched junction nucleotides: 11. The CDR3 bases are TGTGCCAGCAGCTCTCGACAGGGTTCCACTCATCAGCCCCAGCATTTT. It specifies CASSSRQGSTHQPQHF.

This clone has only a few counts. V gene TRBV10-2 combines with J gene TRBJ1-1; D not certain. The CDR3 has 13 amino acids. Trimming shortened V by 5 bases and J by 2 bases, and 9 bases separated the two germline ends. The germline CDR1 and CDR2 sequences are WSHSY and SAAADI. In DNA form, the CDR3 reads TGCGCCAGCAGTTATGGAGATAACACTGAAGCTTTCTTT. Its translation is CASSYGDNTEAFF.

V and J are TRBV5-1 and TRBJ1-3; TRBD1 might be the D (5 bases). V lost 3 bases to trimming and J lost 0 bases, with 10 bases between them. Germline CDR1 SGHRS, CDR2 YFSETQ. The CDR3 is 15 residues long. CDR3 residues: CASSSGTISGNTIYF. CDR3 coding DNA: TGCGCCAGCAGCTCCGGGACCATCTCTGGAAACACCATATATTTT.

CDR3: CASSLGVLSTIYF. The CDR3 DNA reads as TGTGCCAGCAGCTTAGGAGTATTGAGCACCATATATTTT. J is TRBJ1-3 and V is TRBV7-2; D unresolved. The germline V gene encodes CDR1 SGHTA and CDR2 FQGNSA. Trimming removed 1 base at V and 9 bases at J, with 10 bases between. This CDR3 spans 13 amino acids.

In its sample, this clone was seen a few times. CDR3 nucleotide sequence: TGTGCCAGCAGCCCAAACAGGGGGGGAAACACCATATATTTT. It translates to CASSPNRGGNTIYF. The chain couples TRBV4-2 to TRBJ1-3; 8 bases agree with TRBD1. The trim removed 4 bases at V and 4 bases at J, leaving 3 bases unmatched. Per the germline V gene, CDR1 is LGHNA and CDR2 is YNFKEQ. The CDR3 loop spans 14 amino acids.

V gene TRBV7-2 combines with J gene TRBJ2-5; tentative D call: TRBD2 (5 bases). Germline loops: CDR1 SGHTA, CDR2 FQGNSA. V shed 4 bases and J shed 10 bases, with 10 bases lying between them. This CDR3 is 11 amino acids long. In nucleotides, the CDR3 is TGTGCCAGCAGCTCCTTGAGGGACCAGTACTTC. Translation gives CASSSLRDQYF.

The CDR3 here is CASRLQGNYNEQFF. In DNA form, the CDR3 reads TGTGCCAGCAGACTACAGGGAAATTACAATGAGCAGTTCTTC. The genes are TRBV27 and TRBJ2-1; a possible D gene is TRBD1 (6 bases). Germline CDR1 is MNHEY and CDR2 is SMNVEV (reference sequence). Trimming removed 6 bases from V and 4 bases from J, with 13 bases in between. The CDR3 extends over 14 amino acids.

This chain's CDR3 is CASSIWTAGYTF. The DNA for the CDR3 is TGTGCCAGCAGTATCTGGACAGCTGGCTACACCTTC. V is TRBV6-1 and J is TRBJ1-2; possible D gene TRBD1, 6 bases. The CDR3 is made up of 12 amino acids. Germline assignment: CDR1 MNHNS and CDR2 SASEGT. Deletions cut 5 bases from V and 7 bases from J, with 11 bases between.

V and J are TRBV6-5 and TRBJ2-7; 10 nucleotides agree with TRBD1. Germline CDR1 and CDR2: MNHEY and SVGAGI. This CDR3 contains 13 residues. Trimming removed 8 bases from V and 4 bases from J; junction bases left unmatched: 5. The CDR3 DNA follows: TGTGCCAGCTCCCAGGGACAGGGGTACGAGCAGTACTTC. As protein: CASSQGQGYEQYF.

The chain carries TRBV7-2 and TRBJ1-4, with unresolved D. Germline CDR1 and CDR2: SGHTA and FQGNSA. Trimming shortened V by 3 bases and J by 8 bases, and 13 bases separated the two germline ends. This CDR3 has 14 amino acids. CDR3 coding DNA: TGTGCCAGCAGCTTGGCCCCCGCGGCGGAAAAACTGTTTTTT. Residues: CASSLAPAAEKLFF.

This clone has more than one count but fewer than ten. Since a far larger clone is one base different, this is likely a read error. The sample has other DNA sequences that encode this CDR3 too. The chain carries TRBV5-5 and TRBJ1-4, with 9 bases fitting TRBD1. The CDR3 totals 15 residues. V gave up 4 bases and J gave up 7 bases; unmatched junction bases: 8. Germline CDR1 is SGHKS and CDR2 is YYEKEE (reference sequence). The DNA for the CDR3 is TGTGCCAGCAGCCAAGGGACAGGGCGGGGTGAAAAACTGTTTTTT. Its translation: CASSQGTGRGEKLFF.